This TCR beta chain was obtained from a study of CD8+CD57+ T cells in acquired aplastic anemia. Germline-derived CDR1 and CDR2 are DFQATT and SNEGSKA (reference sequence). The CDR3 loop spans 17 amino acids. V lost 0 bases and J 0 bases, leaving 15 bases between the germline ends. Genomic DNA was employed as the template in profiling TCR beta VDJ and CDR3. TCRdb re-derived calls from the reads in MiXCR, one entry per CDR3 protein. The sample lists around 170,000 distinct CDR3 sequences, over 40% occurring once. Whoever was chosen for sequencing had shown CD8+CD57+ cell expansion by flow cytometry. The receptor's source is a human donor with aplastic anemia. Source material: sorted CD4+, CD8+, or CD8+CD57+ T cells (not recorded which) from PBMCs. This chain connects TRBV20-1 to TRBJ1-5; possibly TRBD1 for D (6 bases). CDR3 bases: TGCAGTGCTAGAGAGCTGAATCAGGGGTTTAGCAATCAGCCCCAGCATTTT. Residues: CSARELNQGFSNQPQHF.